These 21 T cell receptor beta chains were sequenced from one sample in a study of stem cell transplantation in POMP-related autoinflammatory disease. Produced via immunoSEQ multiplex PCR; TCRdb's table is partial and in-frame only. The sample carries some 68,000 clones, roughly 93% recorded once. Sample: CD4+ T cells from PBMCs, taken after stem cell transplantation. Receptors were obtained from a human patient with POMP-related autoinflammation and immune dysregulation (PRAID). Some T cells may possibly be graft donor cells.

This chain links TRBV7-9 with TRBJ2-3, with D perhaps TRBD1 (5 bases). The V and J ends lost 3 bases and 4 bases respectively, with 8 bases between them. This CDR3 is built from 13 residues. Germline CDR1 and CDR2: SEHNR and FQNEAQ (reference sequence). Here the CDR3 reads CASSFQGSDTQYF. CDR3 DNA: TGTGCCAGCAGCTTTCAGGGTTCAGATACGCAGTATTTT.

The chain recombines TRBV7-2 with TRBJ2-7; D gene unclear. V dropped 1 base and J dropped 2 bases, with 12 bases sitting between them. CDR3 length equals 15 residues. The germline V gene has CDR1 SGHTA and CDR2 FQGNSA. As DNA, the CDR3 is TGTGCCAGCAGCTTAGACTGGCTGGGGACCTACGAGCAGTACTTC. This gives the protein CASSLDWLGTYEQYF.

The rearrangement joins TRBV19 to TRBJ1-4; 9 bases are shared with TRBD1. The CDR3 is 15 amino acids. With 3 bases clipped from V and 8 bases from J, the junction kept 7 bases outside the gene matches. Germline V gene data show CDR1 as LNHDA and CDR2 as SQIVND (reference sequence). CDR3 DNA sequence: TGTGCCAGTAGTATGGGCGGACAGGGGAACGAAAAACTGTTTTTT. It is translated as CASSMGGQGNEKLFF.

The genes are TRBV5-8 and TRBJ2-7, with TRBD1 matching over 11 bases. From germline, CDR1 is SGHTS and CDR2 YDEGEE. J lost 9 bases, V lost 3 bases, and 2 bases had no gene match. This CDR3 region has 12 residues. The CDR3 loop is CASSWTGGAQYV. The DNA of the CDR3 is TGTGCCAGCAGCTGGACAGGGGGCGCGCAGTACGTC.

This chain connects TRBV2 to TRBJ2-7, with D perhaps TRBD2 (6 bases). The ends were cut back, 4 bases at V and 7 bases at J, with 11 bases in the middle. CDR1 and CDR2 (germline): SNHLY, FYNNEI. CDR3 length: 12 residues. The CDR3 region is CASSGGGTEQYV. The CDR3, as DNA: TGTGCCAGCAGTGGGGGAGGAACAGAGCAGTACGTC.

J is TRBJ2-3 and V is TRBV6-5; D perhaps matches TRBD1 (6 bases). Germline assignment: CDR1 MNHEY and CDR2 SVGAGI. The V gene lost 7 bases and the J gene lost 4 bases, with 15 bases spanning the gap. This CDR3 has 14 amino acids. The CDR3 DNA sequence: TGTGCCAGCACCCAGGGGATAGCGCCAGATACGCAGTATTTT. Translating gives CASTQGIAPDTQYF.

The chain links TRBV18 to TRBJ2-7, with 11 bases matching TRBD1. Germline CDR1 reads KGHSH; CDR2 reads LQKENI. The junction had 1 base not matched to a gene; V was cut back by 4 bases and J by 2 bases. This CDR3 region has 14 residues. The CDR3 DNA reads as TGTGCCAGCTCACGGGGACAGGGGGCCTACGAGCAGTACTTC. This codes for CASSRGQGAYEQYF.

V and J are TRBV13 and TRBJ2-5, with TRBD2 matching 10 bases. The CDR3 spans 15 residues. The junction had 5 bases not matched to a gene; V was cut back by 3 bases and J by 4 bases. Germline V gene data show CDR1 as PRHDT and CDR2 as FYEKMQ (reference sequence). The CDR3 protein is CASSFERGGLETQYF. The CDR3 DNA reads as TGTGCCAGCAGCTTTGAGCGGGGGGGCCTAGAGACCCAGTACTTC.

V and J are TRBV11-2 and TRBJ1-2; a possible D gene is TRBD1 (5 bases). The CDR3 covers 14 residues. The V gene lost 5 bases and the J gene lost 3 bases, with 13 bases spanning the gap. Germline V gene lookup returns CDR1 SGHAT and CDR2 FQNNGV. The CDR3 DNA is TGTGCCAGCAGCCCGGGGGAGGGGTACTATGGCTACACCTTC. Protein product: CASSPGEGYYGYTF.

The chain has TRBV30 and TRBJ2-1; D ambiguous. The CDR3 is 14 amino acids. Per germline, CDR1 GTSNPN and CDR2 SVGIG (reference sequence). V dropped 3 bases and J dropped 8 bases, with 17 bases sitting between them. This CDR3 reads CAWRRAVEGDEQFF. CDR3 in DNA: TGTGCCTGGAGAAGGGCGGTGGAAGGCGATGAGCAGTTCTTC. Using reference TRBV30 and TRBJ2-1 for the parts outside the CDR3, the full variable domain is SQTIHQWPATLVQPVGSPLSLECTVEGTSNPNLYWYRQAAGRGLQLLFYSVGIGQISSEVPQNLSASRPQDRQFILSSKKLLLSDSGFYLCAWRRAVEGDEQFFGPGTRLTVL.

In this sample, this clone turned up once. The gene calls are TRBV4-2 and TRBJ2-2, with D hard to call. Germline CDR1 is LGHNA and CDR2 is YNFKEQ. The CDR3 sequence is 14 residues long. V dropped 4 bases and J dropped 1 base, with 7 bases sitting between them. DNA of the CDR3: TGTGCCAGCAGCCTGACTCAGAACACCGGGGAGCTGTTTTTT. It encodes CASSLTQNTGELFF.

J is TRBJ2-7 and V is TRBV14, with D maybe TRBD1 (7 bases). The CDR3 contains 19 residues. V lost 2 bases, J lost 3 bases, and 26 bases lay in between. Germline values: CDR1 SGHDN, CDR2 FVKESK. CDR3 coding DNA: TGTGCCAGCAGCCAACGGACTAAAATCGGGACAGTAGGGAACTACGAGCAGTACTTC. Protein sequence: CASSQRTKIGTVGNYEQYF.

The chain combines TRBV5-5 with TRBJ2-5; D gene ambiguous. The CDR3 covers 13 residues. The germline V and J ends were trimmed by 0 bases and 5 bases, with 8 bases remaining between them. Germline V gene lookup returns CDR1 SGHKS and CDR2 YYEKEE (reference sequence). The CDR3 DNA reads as TGTGCCAGCAGCTTGGGTCAGCTTGAGACCCAGTACTTC. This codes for CASSLGQLETQYF.

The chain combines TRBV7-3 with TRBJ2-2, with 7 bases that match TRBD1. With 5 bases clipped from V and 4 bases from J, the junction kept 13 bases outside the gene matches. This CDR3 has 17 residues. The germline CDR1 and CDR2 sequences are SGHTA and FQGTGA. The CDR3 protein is CASSPRSRQGSTGELFF. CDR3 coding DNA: TGTGCCAGCAGCCCCCGGTCCAGACAGGGAAGCACCGGGGAGCTGTTTTTT. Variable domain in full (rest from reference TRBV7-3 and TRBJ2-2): GAGVSQTPSNKVTEKGKYVELRCDPISGHTALYWYRQSLGQGPEFLIYFQGTGAADDSGLPNDRFFAVRPEGSVSTLKIQRTERGDSAVYLCASSPRSRQGSTGELFFGEGSRLTVL.

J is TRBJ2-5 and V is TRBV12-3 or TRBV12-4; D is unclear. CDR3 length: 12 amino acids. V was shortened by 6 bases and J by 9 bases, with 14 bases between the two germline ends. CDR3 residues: CASRPEQSAQYF. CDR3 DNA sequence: TGTGCCAGCAGGCCGGAGCAATCGGCCCAGTACTTC.

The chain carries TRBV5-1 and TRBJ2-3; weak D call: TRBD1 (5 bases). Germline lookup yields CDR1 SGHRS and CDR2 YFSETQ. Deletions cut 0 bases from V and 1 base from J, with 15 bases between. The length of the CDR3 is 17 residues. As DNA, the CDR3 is TGCGCCAGCAGCTTGGCCCTTGGGGCAGTCGGCACAGATACGCAGTATTTT. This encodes CASSLALGAVGTDTQYF. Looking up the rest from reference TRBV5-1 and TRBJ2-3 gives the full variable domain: KAGVTQTPRYLIKTRGQQVTLSCSPISGHRSVSWYQQTPGQGLQFLFEYFSETQRNKGNFPGRFSGRQFSNSRSEMNVSTLELGDSALYLCASSLALGAVGTDTQYFGPGTRLTVL.

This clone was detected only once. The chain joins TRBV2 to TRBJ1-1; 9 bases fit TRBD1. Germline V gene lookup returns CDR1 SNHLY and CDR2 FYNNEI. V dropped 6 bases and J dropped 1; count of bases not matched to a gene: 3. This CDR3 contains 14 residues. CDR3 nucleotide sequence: TGTGCCAGCAGGGACAGGGGAGGGAACACTGAAGCTTTCTTT. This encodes CASRDRGGNTEAFF.

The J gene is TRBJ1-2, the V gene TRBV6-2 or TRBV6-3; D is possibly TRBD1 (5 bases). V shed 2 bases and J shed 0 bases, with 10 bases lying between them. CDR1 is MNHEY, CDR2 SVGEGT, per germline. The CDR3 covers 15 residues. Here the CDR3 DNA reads TGTGCCAGCAGTTACGAGGGGCTGCCTAACTATGGCTACACCTTC. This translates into CASSYEGLPNYGYTF.

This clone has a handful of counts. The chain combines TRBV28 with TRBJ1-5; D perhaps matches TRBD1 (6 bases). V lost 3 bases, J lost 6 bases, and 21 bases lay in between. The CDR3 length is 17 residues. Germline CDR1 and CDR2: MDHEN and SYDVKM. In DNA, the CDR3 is TGTGCCAGCAGTTTTTACCCTACAGGGATCCACCGTCAGCCCCAGCATTTT. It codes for CASSFYPTGIHRQPQHF.

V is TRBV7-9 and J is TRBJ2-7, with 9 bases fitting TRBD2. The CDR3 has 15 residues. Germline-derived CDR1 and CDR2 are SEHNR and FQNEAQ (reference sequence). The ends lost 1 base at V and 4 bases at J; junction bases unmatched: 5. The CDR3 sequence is CASSLVREGLYEQYF. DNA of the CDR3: TGTGCCAGCAGCTTAGTGCGGGAGGGCCTTTACGAGCAGTACTTC.

As DNA, the CDR3 is TGCGCCAGCAGCTTGGGCACAAACTCTGGGGCCAACGTCCTGACTTTC. Its protein product is CASSLGTNSGANVLTF. The rearrangement links TRBV5-1 to TRBJ2-6; D not resolved. V was trimmed by 0 bases and J by 0 bases, leaving 7 bases between them. Germline V gene data show CDR1 as SGHRS and CDR2 as YFSETQ. CDR3 size: 16 residues.